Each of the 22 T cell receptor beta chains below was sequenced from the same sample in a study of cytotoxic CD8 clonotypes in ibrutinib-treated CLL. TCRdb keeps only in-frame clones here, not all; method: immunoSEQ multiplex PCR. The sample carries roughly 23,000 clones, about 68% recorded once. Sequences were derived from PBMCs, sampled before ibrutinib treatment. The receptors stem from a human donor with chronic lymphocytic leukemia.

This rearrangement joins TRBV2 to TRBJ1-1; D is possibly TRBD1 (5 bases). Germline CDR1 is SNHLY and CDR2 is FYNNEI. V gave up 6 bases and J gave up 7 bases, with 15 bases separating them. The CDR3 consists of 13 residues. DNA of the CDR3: TGTGCCAGCAGGGCCCGACGGGACGGTGAAGCTTTCTTT. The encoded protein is CASRARRDGEAFF.

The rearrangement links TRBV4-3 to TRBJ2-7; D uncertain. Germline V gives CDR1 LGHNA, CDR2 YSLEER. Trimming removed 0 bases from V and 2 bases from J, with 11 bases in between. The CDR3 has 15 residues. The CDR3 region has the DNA TGCGCCAGCAGCCAAGATTTTGCAGGAACCTACGAGCAGTACTTC. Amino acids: CASSQDFAGTYEQYF.

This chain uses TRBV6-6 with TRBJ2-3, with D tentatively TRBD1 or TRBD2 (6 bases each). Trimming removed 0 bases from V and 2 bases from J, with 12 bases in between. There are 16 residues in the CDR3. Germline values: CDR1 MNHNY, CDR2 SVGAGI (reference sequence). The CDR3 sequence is CASSYSIGGLTDTQYF. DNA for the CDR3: TGTGCCAGCAGTTACTCGATAGGGGGACTCACAGATACGCAGTATTTT.

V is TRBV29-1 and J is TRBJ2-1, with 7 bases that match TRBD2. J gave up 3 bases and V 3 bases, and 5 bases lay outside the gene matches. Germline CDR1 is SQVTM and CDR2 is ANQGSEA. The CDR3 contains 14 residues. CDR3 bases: TGCAGCGTTGAGCGAGCGGGGAGCTACAATGAGCAGTTCTTC. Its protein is CSVERAGSYNEQFF.

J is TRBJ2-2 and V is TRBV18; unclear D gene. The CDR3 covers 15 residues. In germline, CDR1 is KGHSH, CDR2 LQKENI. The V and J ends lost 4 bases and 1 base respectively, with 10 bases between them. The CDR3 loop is CASSRARQNTGELFF. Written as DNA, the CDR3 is TGTGCCAGCTCACGAGCCAGGCAGAACACCGGGGAGCTGTTTTTT.

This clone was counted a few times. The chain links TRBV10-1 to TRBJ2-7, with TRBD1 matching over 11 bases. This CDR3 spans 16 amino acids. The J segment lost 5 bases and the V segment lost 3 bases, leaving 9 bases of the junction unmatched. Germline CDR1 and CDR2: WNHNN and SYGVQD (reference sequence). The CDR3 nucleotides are TGCGCCAGCAGTGACCCCGGACAGGGGGCGCGAAACGAGCAGTACTTC. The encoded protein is CASSDPGQGARNEQYF.

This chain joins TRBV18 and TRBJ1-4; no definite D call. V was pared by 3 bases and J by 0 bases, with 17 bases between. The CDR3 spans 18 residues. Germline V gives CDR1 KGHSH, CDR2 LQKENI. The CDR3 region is CASSPEGSGRATNEKLFF. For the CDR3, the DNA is TGTGCCAGCTCACCGGAAGGGTCAGGAAGAGCAACTAATGAAAAACTGTTTTTT.

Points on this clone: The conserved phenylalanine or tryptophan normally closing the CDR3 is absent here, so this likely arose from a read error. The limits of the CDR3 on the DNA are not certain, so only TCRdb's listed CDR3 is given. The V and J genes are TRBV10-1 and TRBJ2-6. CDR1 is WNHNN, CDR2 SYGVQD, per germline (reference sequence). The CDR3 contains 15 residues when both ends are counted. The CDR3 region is CASSKERRSHKVGPI.

CDR3 sequence (DNA): TGTGCCTCTAGCAGCCACTACGAGCAGTACTTC. Encoded protein: CASSSHYEQYF. The chain has TRBV30 and TRBJ2-7; tentative D call: TRBD2 (5 bases). V shed 7 bases and J shed 3 bases, with 10 bases lying between them. The germline V gene has CDR1 GTSNPN and CDR2 SVGIG (reference sequence). The length of the CDR3 is 11 residues.

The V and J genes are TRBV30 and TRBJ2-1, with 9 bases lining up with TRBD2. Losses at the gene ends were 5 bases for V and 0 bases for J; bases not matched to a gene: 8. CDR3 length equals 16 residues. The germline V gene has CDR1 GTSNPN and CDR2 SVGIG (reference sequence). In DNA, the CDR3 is TGTGCCTGGGGTAAAGCGGGGGGTAGCTCCTACAATGAGCAGTTCTTC. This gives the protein CAWGKAGGSSYNEQFF.

The CDR3 DNA reads TGTGCCAGCAGCTTAACCCCCTACTCCCAAGAGACCCAGTACTTC. Its translation is CASSLTPYSQETQYF. The chain joins TRBV7-3 to TRBJ2-5; no clear D. The CDR3 is made up of 15 amino acids. Trimming left V 0 bases short and J 1 base short, with 9 bases between. CDR1 and CDR2 from the germline V gene are SGHTA and FQGTGA.

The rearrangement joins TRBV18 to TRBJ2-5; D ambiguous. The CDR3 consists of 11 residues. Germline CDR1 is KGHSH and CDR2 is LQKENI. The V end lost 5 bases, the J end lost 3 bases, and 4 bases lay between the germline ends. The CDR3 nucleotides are TGTGCCAGCTCAACTAAAGAGACCCAGTACTTC. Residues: CASSTKETQYF.

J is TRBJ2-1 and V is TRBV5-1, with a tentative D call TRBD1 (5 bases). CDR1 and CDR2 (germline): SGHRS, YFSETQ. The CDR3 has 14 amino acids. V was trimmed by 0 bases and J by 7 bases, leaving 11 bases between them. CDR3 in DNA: TGCGCCAGCAGCTTGGACCTTAACAGGAATGAGCAGTTCTTC. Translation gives CASSLDLNRNEQFF.

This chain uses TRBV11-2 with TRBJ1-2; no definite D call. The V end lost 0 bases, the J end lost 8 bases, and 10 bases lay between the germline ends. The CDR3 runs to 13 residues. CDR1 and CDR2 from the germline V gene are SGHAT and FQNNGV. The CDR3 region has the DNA TGTGCCAGCAGCTTAGATGTCTTGGGGGGCTACACCTTC. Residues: CASSLDVLGGYTF.

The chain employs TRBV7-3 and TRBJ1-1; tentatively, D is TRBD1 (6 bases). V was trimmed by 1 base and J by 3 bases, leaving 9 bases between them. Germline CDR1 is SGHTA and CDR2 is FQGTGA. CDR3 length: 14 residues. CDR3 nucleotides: TGTGCCAGCAGCTTAAGTCAGGGGTACACTGAAGCTTTCTTT. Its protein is CASSLSQGYTEAFF.

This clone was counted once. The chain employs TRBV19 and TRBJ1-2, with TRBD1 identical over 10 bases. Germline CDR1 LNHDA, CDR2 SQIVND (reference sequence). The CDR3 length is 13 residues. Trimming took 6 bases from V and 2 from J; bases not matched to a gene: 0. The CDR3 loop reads CASRDRGNYGYTF. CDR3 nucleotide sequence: TGTGCCAGTAGGGACAGGGGGAACTATGGCTACACCTTC. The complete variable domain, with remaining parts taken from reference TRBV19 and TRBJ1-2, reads DGGITQSPKYLFRKEGQNVTLSCEQNLNHDAMYWYRQDPGQGLRLIYYSQIVNDFQKGDIAEGYSVSREKKESFPLTVTSAQKNPTAFYLCASRDRGNYGYTFGSGTRLTVV.

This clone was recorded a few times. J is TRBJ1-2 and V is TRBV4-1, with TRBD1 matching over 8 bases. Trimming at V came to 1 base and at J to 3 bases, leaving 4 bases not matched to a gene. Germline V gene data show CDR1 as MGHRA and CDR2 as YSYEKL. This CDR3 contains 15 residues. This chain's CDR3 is CASSQAGGRDYGYTF. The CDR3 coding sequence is TGCGCCAGCAGCCAAGCAGGGGGCAGGGACTATGGCTACACCTTC.

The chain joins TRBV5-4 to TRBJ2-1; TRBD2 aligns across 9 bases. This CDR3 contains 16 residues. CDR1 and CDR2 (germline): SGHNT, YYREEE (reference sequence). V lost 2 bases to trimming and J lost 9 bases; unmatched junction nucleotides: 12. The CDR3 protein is CASSFFSGGAGGEQFF. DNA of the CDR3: TGTGCCAGCAGCTTTTTTAGCGGGGGCGCCGGAGGTGAGCAGTTCTTC. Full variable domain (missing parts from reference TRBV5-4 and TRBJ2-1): ETGVTQSPTHLIKTRGQQVTLRCSSQSGHNTVSWYQQALGQGPQFIFQYYREEENGRGNFPPRFSGLQFPNYSSELNVNALELDDSALYLCASSFFSGGAGGEQFFGPGTRLTVL.

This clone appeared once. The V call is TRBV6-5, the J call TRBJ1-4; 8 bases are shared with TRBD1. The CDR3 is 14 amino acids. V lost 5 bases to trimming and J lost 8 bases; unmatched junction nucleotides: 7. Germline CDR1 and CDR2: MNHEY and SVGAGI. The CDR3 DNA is TGTGCCAGCAGTCCCTGGACAGGGAACGAAAAACTGTTTTTT. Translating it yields CASSPWTGNEKLFF.

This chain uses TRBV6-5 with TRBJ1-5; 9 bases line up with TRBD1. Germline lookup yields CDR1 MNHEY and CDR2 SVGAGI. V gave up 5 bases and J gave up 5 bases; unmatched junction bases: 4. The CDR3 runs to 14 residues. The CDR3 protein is CASSPRDRDQPQHF. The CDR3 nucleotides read TGTGCCAGCAGTCCCCGGGACAGGGATCAGCCCCAGCATTTT.

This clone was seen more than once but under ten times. CDR3 region: CASSLGWGLNTGELFF. DNA of the CDR3: TGTGCCAGCAGCTTGGGTTGGGGGCTGAACACCGGGGAGCTGTTTTTT. V usage is TRBV5-5 and J usage is TRBJ2-2; TRBD1 might be the D (6 bases). The germline CDR1 and CDR2 sequences are SGHKS and YYEKEE (reference sequence). Deletions cut 0 bases from V and 1 base from J, with 10 bases between. The CDR3 covers 16 residues.

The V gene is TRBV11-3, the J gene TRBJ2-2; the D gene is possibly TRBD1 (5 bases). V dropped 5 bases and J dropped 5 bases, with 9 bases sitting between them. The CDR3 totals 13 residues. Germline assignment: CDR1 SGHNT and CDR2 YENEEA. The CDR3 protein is CASSPGPTGELFF. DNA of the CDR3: TGTGCCAGCAGCCCAGGGCCTACCGGGGAGCTGTTTTTT.